The T cell receptor (beta chain) described here comes from a study of blood T cell repertoires in COVID-19. Study as a whole: From T cells, B-cell-depleted T cells, or PBMCs came the material, which was cDNA or gDNA.

V lost 1 base, J lost 2 bases, and 7 bases stayed unmatched. Germline-derived CDR1 and CDR2 are MGHRA and YSYEKL. CDR3 length equals 16 residues. The authors' processing: Estimates of nucleated cell counts were drawn from the amplification of reference gene primers. Produced via immunoSEQ multiplex PCR; TCRdb's table is partial and in-frame only. V and J calls and clone size are copied from that table; D and trimming were computed from the DNA. This sample carries about 130,000 clones, around 86% of them seen once, and the ten largest clones take roughly 4.9%. The chain employs TRBV4-1 and TRBJ2-7, with TRBD2 matching 8 bases. The sample consisted of peripheral blood. This clonotype was obtained from a human donor in a cohort sampled during active COVID-19. The CDR3 DNA reads TGCGCCAGCAGCCAAGCGCCGGGACTAGGACCCTACGAGCAGTACTTC. Amino acid sequence: CASSQAPGLGPYEQYF.